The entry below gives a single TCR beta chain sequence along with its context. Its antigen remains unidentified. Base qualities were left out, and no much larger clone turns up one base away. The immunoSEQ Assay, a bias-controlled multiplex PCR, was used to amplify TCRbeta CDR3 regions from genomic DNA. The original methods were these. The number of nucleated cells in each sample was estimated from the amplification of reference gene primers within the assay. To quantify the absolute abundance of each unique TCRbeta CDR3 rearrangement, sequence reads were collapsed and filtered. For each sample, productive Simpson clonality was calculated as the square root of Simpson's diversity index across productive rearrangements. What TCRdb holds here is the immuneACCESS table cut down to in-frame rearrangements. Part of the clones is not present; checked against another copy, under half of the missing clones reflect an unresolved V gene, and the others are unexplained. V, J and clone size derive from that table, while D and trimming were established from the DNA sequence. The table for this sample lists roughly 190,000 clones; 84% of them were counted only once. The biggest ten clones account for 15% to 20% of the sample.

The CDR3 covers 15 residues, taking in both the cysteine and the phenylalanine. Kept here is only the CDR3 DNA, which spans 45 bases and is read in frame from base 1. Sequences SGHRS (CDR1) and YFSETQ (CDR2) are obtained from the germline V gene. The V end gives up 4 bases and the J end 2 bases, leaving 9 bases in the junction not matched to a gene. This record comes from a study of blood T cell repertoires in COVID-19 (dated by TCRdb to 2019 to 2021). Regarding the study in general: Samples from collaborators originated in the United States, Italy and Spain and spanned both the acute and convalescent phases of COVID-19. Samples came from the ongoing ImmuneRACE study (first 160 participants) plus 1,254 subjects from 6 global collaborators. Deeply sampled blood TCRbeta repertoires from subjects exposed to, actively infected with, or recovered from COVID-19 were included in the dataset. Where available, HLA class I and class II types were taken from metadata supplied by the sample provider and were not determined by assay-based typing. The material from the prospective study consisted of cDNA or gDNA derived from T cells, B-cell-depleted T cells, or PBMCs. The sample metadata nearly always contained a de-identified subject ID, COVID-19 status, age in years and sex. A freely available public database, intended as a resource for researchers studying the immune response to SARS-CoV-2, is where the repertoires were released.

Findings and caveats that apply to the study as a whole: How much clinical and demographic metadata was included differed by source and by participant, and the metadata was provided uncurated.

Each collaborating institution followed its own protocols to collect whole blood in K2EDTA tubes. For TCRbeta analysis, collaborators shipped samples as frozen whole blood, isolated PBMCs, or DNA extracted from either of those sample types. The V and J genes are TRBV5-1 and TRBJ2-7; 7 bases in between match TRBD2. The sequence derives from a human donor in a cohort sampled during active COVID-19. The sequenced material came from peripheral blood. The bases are TGCGCCAGCAGCCGGGAACTAGCGTTCCCCTACGAGCAGTACTTC. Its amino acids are CASSRELAFPYEQYF.